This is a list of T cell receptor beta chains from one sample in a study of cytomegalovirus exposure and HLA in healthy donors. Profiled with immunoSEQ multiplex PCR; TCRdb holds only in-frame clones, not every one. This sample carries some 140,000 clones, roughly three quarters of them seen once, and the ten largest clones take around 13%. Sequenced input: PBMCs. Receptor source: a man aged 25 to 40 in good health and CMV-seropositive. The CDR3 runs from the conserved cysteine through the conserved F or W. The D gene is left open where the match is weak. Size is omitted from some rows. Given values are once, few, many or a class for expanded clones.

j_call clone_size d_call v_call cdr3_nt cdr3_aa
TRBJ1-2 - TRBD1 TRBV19 TGTGCCAGTAGTGTGGGACAGCCTAACTATGGCTACACCTTC CASSVGQPNYGYTF
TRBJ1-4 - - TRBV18 TGTGCCAGTTGCTACAGTTCAACTAATGAAAAACTGTTTTTT CASCYSSTNEKLFF
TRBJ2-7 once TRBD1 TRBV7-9 TGTGCCAGCAGACTTGGGACAGACTACGAGCAGTACTTC CASRLGTDYEQYF
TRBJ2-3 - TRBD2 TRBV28 TGTGCCAGCCGAGACCTAGCGGGAGGGACAGATACGCAGTATTTT CASRDLAGGTDTQYF
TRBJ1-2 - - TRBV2 TGTGCCAGCAGTGAGTCTACCTATGGCTACACCTTC CASSESTYGYTF
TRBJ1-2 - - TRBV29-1 TGCAGCGTTGAGGTCAGCTATGGCTACACCTTC CSVEVSYGYTF
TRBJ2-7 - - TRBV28 TGTGCCAGCAAACTAGGACGGAGAGCCTACGAGCAGTACTTC CASKLGRRAYEQYF
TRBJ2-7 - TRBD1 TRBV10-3 TGTGCCATCAGAAAACAGGGGGTCTCCTACGAGCAGTACTTC CAIRKQGVSYEQYF
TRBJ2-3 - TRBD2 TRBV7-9 TGTTCCAGCAGCTCGACTAGCGTACCCGGGGCAGATACGCAGTATTTT CSSSSTSVPGADTQYF
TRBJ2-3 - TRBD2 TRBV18 TGTGCCAGCTCACCAGCGATAGCGGGAGGGCCTCGCACAGATACGCAGTATTTT CASSPAIAGGPRTDTQYF
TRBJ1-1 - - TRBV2 TGTGCCAGCAGTGAATATAGGACACCTAACACTGAAGCTTTCTTT CASSEYRTPNTEAFF
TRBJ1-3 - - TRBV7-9 TGTGCCAGCAGATCACAGAGCTCTGGAAACACCATATATTTT CASRSQSSGNTIYF
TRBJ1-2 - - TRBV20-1 TGCAGTGCTATCAGTCACTATGGCTACACCTTC CSAISHYGYTF
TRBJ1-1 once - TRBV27 TGTGCCAGCAGTTTAAAGGTGTGGGGACAAGAAGCTTTCTTT CASSLKVWGQEAFF
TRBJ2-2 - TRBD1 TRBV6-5 TGTGCCAGCAGTTACCCTAGGGACAGGGGAACCGGGGAGCTGTTTTTT CASSYPRDRGTGELFF
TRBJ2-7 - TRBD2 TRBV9 TGTGCCAGCAGCGTAGGGGAGGGTTGGACCTACGAGCAGTACTTC CASSVGEGWTYEQYF
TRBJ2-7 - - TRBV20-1 TGCAGTGCCAGCAGGGACTACGAGCAGTACTTC CSASRDYEQYF
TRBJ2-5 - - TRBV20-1 TGCAGTGCTAACAGCCAAGAGACCCAGTACTTC CSANSQETQYF
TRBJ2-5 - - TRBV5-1 TGCGCCAGCAGCCCTGGGACTTGGGAGACCCAGTACTTC CASSPGTWETQYF
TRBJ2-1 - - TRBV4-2 TGTGCCAGCAGCCAGGAGGATGAGCAGTTCTTC CASSQEDEQFF
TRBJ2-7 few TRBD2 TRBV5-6 TGTGCCAGCAGCTCAATTTACGAGCGGGAGGGTTCCCACGAGCAGTACTTC CASSSIYEREGSHEQYF
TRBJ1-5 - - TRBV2 TGTGCCAGCAGGGGCGATTGGGGAGGGAGCAATCAGCCCCAGCATTTT CASRGDWGGSNQPQHF
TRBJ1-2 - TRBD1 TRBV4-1 TGCGCCAGCAGCCAAGACCCCGGGACAGGGCGATCTAACTATGGCTACACCTTC CASSQDPGTGRSNYGYTF
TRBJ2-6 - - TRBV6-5 TGTGCCAGCAGAGGAGGGAGCTCTGGGGCCAACGTCCTGACTTTC CASRGGSSGANVLTF
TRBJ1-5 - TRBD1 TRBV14 TGTGCCAGCACACCCAACAGGGACAGGGTAATTCAGCCCCAGCATTTT CASTPNRDRVIQPQHF
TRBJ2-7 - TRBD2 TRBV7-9 TGTGCCAGCAGCCCGGGGACTAGCGGGAGTTACGAGCAGTACTTC CASSPGTSGSYEQYF
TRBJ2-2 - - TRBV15 TGTGCCACCAGCAGGGGACAAAGGAACACCGGGGAGCTGTTTTTT CATSRGQRNTGELFF
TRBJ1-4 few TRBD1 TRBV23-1 TGCGCCAGCAGACGAGCCCCTAGGACAGGGGGGAGAATGTCTAATGAAAAACTGTTTTTT CASRRAPRTGGRMSNEKLFF
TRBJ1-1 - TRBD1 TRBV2 TGTGCCAGCAGTCAACAGGGGACTGAAGCTTTCTTT CASSQQGTEAFF
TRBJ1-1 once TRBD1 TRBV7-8 TGTGCCAGCAGCTTTGGACAGGGAGGGAACACTGAAGCTTTCTTT CASSFGQGGNTEAFF
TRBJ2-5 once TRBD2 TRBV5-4 TGTGCCAGCAGCTTACTAGCGGACCAAGAGACCCAGTACTTC CASSLLADQETQYF
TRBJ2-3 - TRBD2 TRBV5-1 TGCGCCAGCAGCTTATACGGGACTAGCGGGAGAGGGGCAGATACGCAGTATTTT CASSLYGTSGRGADTQYF
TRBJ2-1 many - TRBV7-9 TGTGCCAGCAGCACCCGGCTGGGCGAGTACAATGAGCAGTTCTTC CASSTRLGEYNEQFF
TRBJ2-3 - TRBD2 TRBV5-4 TGTGCCAGCAGCCCAAGACTTGGGACTAGTCACGATACGCAGTATTTT CASSPRLGTSHDTQYF
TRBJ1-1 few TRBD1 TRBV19 TGTGCCTGCGGGGGGGGGATGAGGACAGGCGAAGCTTTCTTT CACGGGMRTGEAFF
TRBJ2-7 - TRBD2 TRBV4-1 TGCGCCAGCAGCCCTGGACTAGCTGGTCCCTACGAGCAGTACTTC CASSPGLAGPYEQYF